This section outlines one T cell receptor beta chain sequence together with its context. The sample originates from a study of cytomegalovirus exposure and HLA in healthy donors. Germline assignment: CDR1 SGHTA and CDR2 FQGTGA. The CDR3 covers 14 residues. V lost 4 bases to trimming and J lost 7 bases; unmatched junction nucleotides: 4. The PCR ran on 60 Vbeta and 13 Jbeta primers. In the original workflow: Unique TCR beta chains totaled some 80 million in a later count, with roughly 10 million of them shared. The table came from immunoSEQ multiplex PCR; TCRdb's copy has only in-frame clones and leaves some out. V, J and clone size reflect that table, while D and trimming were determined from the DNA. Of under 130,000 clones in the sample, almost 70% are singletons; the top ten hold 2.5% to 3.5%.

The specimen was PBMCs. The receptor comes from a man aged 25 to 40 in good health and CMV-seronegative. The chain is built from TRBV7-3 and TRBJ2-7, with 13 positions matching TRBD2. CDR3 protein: CASSSGLAGVEQYF. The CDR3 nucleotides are TGTGCCAGCAGCTCAGGACTAGCGGGAGTTGAGCAGTACTTC.